The 17 T cell receptor beta chains presented below share a single source sample, sequenced in a study of T-cell reconstitution after alpha-beta-depleted transplantation in children. Preparing the TCRbeta library involved the use of unique molecular identifiers. TCRdb called the PCR reads again in MiXCR, with one record for every CDR3 protein. The data contain approximately 520,000 distinct CDR3 sequences, about an eighth of them seen just once; the ten biggest clones take up 12% to 15%. Specimen: PBMCs, mostly from graft donor cells, collected 180 days after TCRalphabeta/CD19-depleted stem cell transplant. These receptors were taken from a female patient aged 2-9 years who had a stem cell transplant for aplastic anemia, so the T cells may come from the graft donor.

This clonotype was seen a few times. The rearrangement uses TRBV6-2 or TRBV6-3 and TRBJ2-2, with 7 bases matching TRBD2. The CDR3 has 16 residues. J was trimmed by 1 base and V by 1 base; bases with no gene match: 3. The germline V gene has CDR1 MNHEY and CDR2 SVGEGT. The CDR3 sequence is CASSYLLARNTGELFF. CDR3 sequence (DNA): TGTGCCAGCAGTTACTTACTAGCGAGGAACACCGGGGAGCTGTTTTTT.

This clonotype appeared a few times. This chain links TRBV7-9 with TRBJ2-7; D gene unclear. V lost 8 bases and J 7 bases, leaving 12 bases between the germline ends. This CDR3 has 11 residues. Germline assignment: CDR1 SEHNR and CDR2 FQNEAQ (reference sequence). The CDR3, as DNA: TGTGCCAGCGATTCTAGTGGGGAGCAGTACTTC. Translating gives CASDSSGEQYF.

This clonotype was seen ten or more times. The V gene is TRBV12-3 or TRBV12-4, the J gene TRBJ2-2; 8 bases are a match to TRBD1. J lost 6 bases, V lost 10 bases, and 13 bases had no gene match. CDR3 length equals 15 residues. CDR3 amino acids: CANRPGGAPSGELFF. In nucleotides, the CDR3 is TGTGCCAACCGGCCAGGGGGCGCGCCCTCCGGGGAGCTGTTTTTT.

J is TRBJ1-2 and V is TRBV12-3 or TRBV12-4; D unclear. V lost 6 bases to trimming and J lost 4 bases, with 15 bases between them. This CDR3 has 14 residues. Here the CDR3 reads CASRSRALGYGYTF. For the CDR3, the DNA is TGTGCCAGCAGATCGAGGGCGTTGGGCTATGGCTACACCTTC.

This chain connects TRBV27 to TRBJ2-1; D may be TRBD1 or TRBD2 (6 bases each). V shed 3 bases and J shed 8 bases, with 14 bases lying between them. There are 14 residues in the CDR3. Per the germline V gene, CDR1 is MNHEY and CDR2 is SMNVEV (reference sequence). CDR3 residues: CASSFGGLYHEQFF. In DNA, the CDR3 is TGTGCCAGCAGTTTCGGGGGCCTATATCATGAGCAGTTCTTC.

The rearrangement uses TRBV29-1 and TRBJ2-7; 13 nucleotides line up with TRBD2. Germline-derived CDR1 and CDR2 are SQVTM and ANQGSEA. The CDR3 consists of 14 residues. Trimming at V came to 4 bases and at J to 3 bases, leaving 3 bases not matched to a gene. The CDR3 bases are TGCAGCGTTGGGGGGACTAGCGGGGTCTACGAGCAGTACTTC. Protein: CSVGGTSGVYEQYF.

Regarding this clonotype: At one end the junction does not follow the germline gene, possibly because of a read error. V is TRBV28 and J is TRBJ2-5; D is ambiguous. This CDR3 is built from 8 residues. The V gene's germline CDR1 is MDHEN and CDR2 SYDVKM. The CDR3 DNA is TGTGCCAGCAGGAACTGTAACTTC. Protein: CASRNCNF.

The chain is built from TRBV15 and TRBJ2-3; 7 nucleotides line up with TRBD2. Germline lookup yields CDR1 LNHNV and CDR2 YYDKDF (reference sequence). V shed 1 base and J 3 bases; nucleotides not matched to a gene: 10. This CDR3 is 17 amino acids long. This CDR3 is CATSRVPRELGTDTQYF. CDR3 coding DNA: TGTGCCACCAGCAGAGTACCGCGGGAGTTGGGAACAGATACGCAGTATTTT.

With regard to this clonotype: Mismatch with germline at one junction end may stem from a read error. The rearrangement uses TRBV7-9 and TRBJ1-1; no reliable D call. Germline V lookup: CDR1 SEHNR, CDR2 FQNEAQ (reference sequence). The CDR3 has 15 amino acids. CDR3 in DNA: TGTGCCGGCAGCTTTAAAGGACGGCACAACACTGAAGCTTTCTTT. This codes for CAGSFKGRHNTEAFF.

This clonotype was seen a handful of times. The J gene is TRBJ2-1, the V gene TRBV6-5; 11 bases match TRBD1. Trimming cost V 8 bases and J 3 bases; bases outside gene matches: 3. CDR1 MNHEY and CDR2 SVGAGI come from the germline V gene. The CDR3 loop spans 14 amino acids. The chain's CDR3 is CASRGQGDYNEQFF. The CDR3 coding sequence is TGTGCCAGCCGGGGACAGGGGGACTACAATGAGCAGTTCTTC.

The chain employs TRBV29-1 and TRBJ2-7; either TRBD1 or TRBD2 may fit D (5 bases each). The ends were cut back, 6 bases at V and 4 bases at J, with 13 bases in the middle. The CDR3 spans 12 residues. CDR1 is SQVTM and CDR2 is ANQGSEA in the germline V gene. The CDR3 is CSVVQGAYEQYF. As DNA, the CDR3 is TGCAGCGTCGTCCAGGGAGCGTACGAGCAGTACTTC.

The CDR3 sequence: CASSPMKLGRGRGYSNQPQHF. CDR3 DNA: TGTGCCAGCTCACCAATGAAGTTGGGCAGGGGGCGCGGGTATAGCAATCAGCCCCAGCATTTT. The genes are TRBV18 and TRBJ1-5, with 8 positions matching TRBD1. Germline V gene data show CDR1 as KGHSH and CDR2 as LQKENI. Trimming cost V 2 bases and J 0 bases; bases outside gene matches: 18. The CDR3 sequence is 21 residues long.

The sample holds one count of this clonotype. The chain uses TRBV6-1 and TRBJ2-1; TRBD2 matches 7 bases. The CDR3 totals 17 residues. Germline lookup yields CDR1 MNHNS and CDR2 SASEGT. The V gene end was trimmed by 4 bases and the J gene end by 8 bases; junction bases not matched to a gene: 17. CDR3 nucleotides: TGTGCCAGCAGTGGGGGTAGGGGAAGGGGAGGGTGGTATGAGCAGTTCTTC. It encodes CASSGGRGRGGWYEQFF.

Only a few counts were recorded for this clonotype. The chain employs TRBV28 and TRBJ2-7, with D perhaps being TRBD1 or TRBD2 (5 bases each). V lost 4 bases and J lost 3, with 16 bases in between. Germline-derived CDR1 and CDR2 are MDHEN and SYDVKM. The CDR3 sequence is 15 residues long. In DNA, the CDR3 is TGTGCCAGCAGTTATCTACAGGAGGTCGGCTACGAGCAGTACTTC. Its protein is CASSYLQEVGYEQYF. Full variable domain (remainder filled in from reference TRBV28 and TRBJ2-7): DVKVTQSSRYLVKRTGEKVFLECVQDMDHENMFWYRQDPGLGLRLIYFSYDVKMKEKGDIPEGYSVSREKKERFSLILESASTNQTSMYLCASSYLQEVGYEQYFGPGTRLTVT.

This clonotype was detected many times. DNA for the CDR3: TGTGCCAGCAGCCGGGGGGACCAAGAGACCCAGTACTTC. Translation gives CASSRGDQETQYF. The chain couples TRBV12-3 or TRBV12-4 to TRBJ2-5; 7 bases agree with TRBD2. V was clipped by 6 bases and J by 0 bases; unmatched bases: 1. The CDR3 loop spans 13 amino acids.

The rearrangement links TRBV15 to TRBJ1-3; no definite D call. Germline loops: CDR1 LNHNV, CDR2 YYDKDF (reference sequence). The CDR3 has 13 amino acids. V was pared by 3 bases and J by 0 bases, with 3 bases between. CDR3 residues: CATSRYSGNTIYF. Here the CDR3 DNA reads TGTGCCACCAGCAGGTACTCTGGAAACACCATATATTTT.

This clonotype was recorded at least ten times. The DNA for the CDR3 is TGTGCCATCAGTGAGTCAAAGGGAACAGATACGCAGTATTTT. Translating gives CAISESKGTDTQYF. This chain uses TRBV10-3 with TRBJ2-3, with D hard to call. Germline values: CDR1 ENHRY, CDR2 SYGVKD. The CDR3 consists of 14 residues. V lost 0 bases and J 3 bases, leaving 7 bases between the germline ends.